This passage covers 10 T cell receptor beta chains from one sample sequenced in a study of response to subunit inactivated influenza vaccine. TCRdb called the RT-PCR reads again in MiXCR, with one record for every CDR3 protein. Altogether about 580,000 distinct CDR3 sequences are present, 11% to 15% being singletons, with the ten largest covering around 10%. Sequences were derived from PBMCs from blood, sampled 11 to 12 days after vaccination. The receptors come from a man aged 45-60 years who received an inactivated influenza vaccine.

The V and J genes are TRBV18 and TRBJ2-2, with no clear D. V was trimmed by 0 bases and J by 6 bases, leaving 5 bases between them. CDR3 size: 13 residues. CDR1 is KGHSH and CDR2 is LQKENI in the germline V gene. The DNA of the CDR3 is TGTGCCAGCTCACCACCAAGGTCCGGGGAGCTGTTTTTT. It encodes CASSPPRSGELFF.

This clonotype was detected only a few times. The V gene is TRBV30, the J gene TRBJ2-7, with D possibly matching TRBD2 (5 bases). The V end lost 5 bases, the J end lost 7 bases, and 21 bases lay between the germline ends. Per the germline V gene, CDR1 is GTSNPN and CDR2 is SVGIG (reference sequence). There are 14 residues in the CDR3. This CDR3 reads CAWDLLGPSGEQYF. In DNA form, the CDR3 reads TGTGCCTGGGATCTATTAGGACCCTCGGGGGAGCAGTACTTC.

The chain joins TRBV20-1 to TRBJ2-5; 8 bases line up with TRBD2. Trimming at V came to 4 bases and at J to 3 bases, leaving 4 bases not matched to a gene. Germline V CDR1 and CDR2: DFQATT, SNEGSKA (reference sequence). This CDR3 has 13 residues. In DNA form, the CDR3 reads TGCAGTGCTACACCGGGACTAGAAGAGACCCAGTACTTC. Encoded protein: CSATPGLEETQYF.

A few counts support this clonotype. The chain joins TRBV20-1 to TRBJ1-2; TRBD1 aligns across 7 bases. The CDR3 sequence is 13 residues long. V was clipped by 4 bases and J by 6 bases; unmatched bases: 8. CDR1 DFQATT and CDR2 SNEGSKA come from the germline V gene (reference sequence). The CDR3 nucleotides are TGCAGTGCTACAATTATTCAGGGGGATGGCTACACCTTC. Its protein is CSATIIQGDGYTF.

The chain links TRBV2 to TRBJ2-2; 12 bases align to TRBD2. CDR3 size: 16 residues. Germline values: CDR1 SNHLY, CDR2 FYNNEI. With V trimmed by 3 bases and J by 7 bases, 6 bases remained unmatched. The CDR3 sequence is CASSDTSGRTGGELFF. In DNA form, the CDR3 reads TGTGCCAGCAGTGACACTAGCGGGAGGACTGGCGGGGAGCTGTTTTTT.

V usage is TRBV20-1 and J usage is TRBJ2-3; 11 nucleotides agree with TRBD2. The J segment lost 4 bases and the V segment lost 5 bases, leaving 8 bases of the junction unmatched. CDR1 and CDR2 (germline): DFQATT, SNEGSKA (reference sequence). CDR3 length: 15 amino acids. CDR3 sequence: CSAGIAGGPADTQYF. CDR3 DNA sequence: TGCAGTGCTGGGATAGCGGGAGGGCCAGCAGATACGCAGTATTTT.

This clonotype was picked up a small number of times. The rearrangement links TRBV12-3 or TRBV12-4 to TRBJ1-4; D may be TRBD1 (5 bases). This CDR3 comprises 15 residues. Deletions cut 6 bases from V and 4 bases from J, with 15 bases between. The CDR3 spells CASSSSRGINEKLFF. The CDR3 DNA follows: TGTGCCAGCAGCTCCTCCCGGGGGATTAATGAAAAACTGTTTTTT.

The rearrangement uses TRBV7-9 and TRBJ2-3, with 15 bases lining up with TRBD2. Germline V CDR1 and CDR2: SEHNR, FQNEAQ (reference sequence). The CDR3 is 17 residues long. The V and J ends lost 3 bases and 6 bases, in that order; junction bases with no gene match: 7. The CDR3: CASSLTRTSGRADTQYF. The CDR3 DNA reads as TGTGCCAGCAGCTTGACCAGGACTAGCGGGAGGGCGGATACGCAGTATTTT.

This rearrangement joins TRBV24-1 to TRBJ2-1, with 12 positions matching TRBD1. J was trimmed by 4 bases and V by 3 bases; bases with no gene match: 9. This CDR3 is 18 amino acids long. Germline lookup yields CDR1 KGHDR and CDR2 SFDVKD. As DNA, the CDR3 is TGTGCCACCAGTGATCACCGGGACAGGGGGCCTGTATACAATGAGCAGTTCTTC. It encodes CATSDHRDRGPVYNEQFF.

This chain links TRBV12-3 or TRBV12-4 with TRBJ2-2; D might be TRBD1 (5 bases). Trimming left V 5 bases short and J 4 bases short, with 11 bases between. The CDR3 consists of 14 residues. Written as DNA, the CDR3 is TGTGCCAGCAGTAGGGGCGCGGTCACCGGGGAGCTGTTTTTT. This translates into CASSRGAVTGELFF.